This T cell receptor beta chain is drawn from a study of OX40 agonist ivuxolimab in advanced cancers. Study background: Males comprised about 84% of the group, whose mean age was 60 years (range about 20 to 79).

A word on this clone: The target antigen is unknown.

Data came from immunoSEQ multiplex PCR; TCRdb stores just in-frame clones and leaves some out. The data hold about 70,000 clones, with 80% to 90% observed a single time. At cycle 4 day 1, cycle 7 day 1, and baseline, blood was sampled. Study observations and caveats: Among expanded peripheral T cells, antigen specificity went undetermined.

Germline assignment: CDR1 SNHLY and CDR2 FYNNEI. The CDR3 is 15 residues long. V lost 2 bases and J lost 7; bases outside the gene matches: 3. The chain links TRBV2 to TRBJ1-6; 9 bases match TRBD1. The receptor's source is an adult with an advanced solid tumor such as melanoma, head and neck, liver or kidney cancer. Material: CD4+ or CD8+ T cells sorted from blood, obtained in a trial of the OX40 agonist ivuxolimab. CDR3 protein: CASSERGTGNSPLHF. The CDR3 bases are TGTGCCAGCAGTGAAAGGGGGACAGGGAATTCACCCCTCCACTTT.